The present T cell receptor beta chain was sequenced within a study of beta chain features in type 1 diabetes (dated by TCRdb to 2016 to 2018). About the investigation overall: Patients and healthy donors did not differ in mean age, gender distribution, total cell number or subset yield. In the study, TCRB repertoires of sorted circulating CD4+ T cell subsets from recently diagnosed type 1 diabetes patients were compared with those of matched healthy donors. A total of 100 million to 140 million sorted cells were examined across all samples, and the number of cells per subset was strongly correlated with RNA yield. Whereas all 30 or so donors provided naive and central memory subsets, regulatory and stem cell-like memory subsets were isolated from just 8 patients and about 8 healthy donors. Overall study outcomes, separate from this receptor: Because small numbers of individuals were included in the HLA sub-analyses, any influence of HLA type on TCRB rearrangement was left unresolved. Because cDNA rather than genomic DNA was sequenced, highly expressing activated cells could have been over-represented, although no difference in activation and CD3 levels was found between groups. The naive, central memory and regulatory TCRB repertoires appeared to resemble one another more closely among patients than among healthy donors. At VDJ recombination sites, patients with type 1 diabetes made fewer insertions and deleted more nucleotides, a pattern implying thymic rearrangement abnormalities. Shorter templates might be favored by PCR, yet because patient and control samples were amplified and corrected together, any such skew would affect both groups equally. Type 1 diabetes patients showed a moderate but significant shortening of TCRB CDR3 length in all four CD4+ subsets.

The entire isolated RNA was reverse transcribed using the High Capacity cDNA Reverse Transcription Kit, and thus expressed TCRB transcripts were sequenced. Naive, central memory and regulatory T cell samples underwent deep immunoSEQ sequencing, averaging about 3.57 million total reads per sample. Sorted cells were lysed in RLT buffer, and RNA was extracted using DNase-treated RNeasy Micro or Mini kits according to cell number. To prevent cross-contamination, each cell subset was processed individually, whereas patient and healthy donor samples were processed jointly. Using the immunoSEQ multiplex PCR, TCRB sequences were amplified from cDNA into 87-bp fragments spanning the CDR3 region. Sequencing of the amplicons was done on the Illumina HiSeq platform. The study's own analysis went as follows. Synthetic template baselines were used to correct PCR bias computationally, reads within Hamming distance 2 were collapsed together, and singletons that could not be merged were discarded. Reads were aligned against IMGT so that V, D and J genes, CDR3 length and insertions or deletions at six rearrangement sites could be assigned. Within each subset, clonotype counts were normalized to sorted cell number, and only after that were true diversity and Gini coefficients computed with the tcR R package. Repertoire sharing was quantified using the overlap coefficient calculated on TCRB nucleotide sequences. Out-of-frame TCRB sequences from naive cells were analyzed to stand in for the pre-selection repertoire. The source is immuneACCESS, and TCRdb retained only in-frame sequences with V and J called. Part of the clones is not carried over; for the studies checked, unresolved V genes explain less than half of this, and the remainder is unexplained. V and J calls and clone size are as listed in that table; D and trimming were resolved from the DNA. The sample table holds about 650,000 clones, of which roughly 12% were seen once. Approximately 0.11% of the sample lies in the top ten.

From each donor, a single peripheral blood sample of around 120 mL on average was drawn into heparinised tubes. A BD FACSAria II was used to sort naive, central memory, regulatory and stem cell-like memory CD4+ T cells with a panel that included CD45RO, CCR7, CD25, CD127, CD95 and CD27. All sorted populations exceeded 95% purity. PBMCs were isolated immediately by Lymphoprep density gradient centrifugation and stained directly without culture. Samples were stained and sorted in pairs, with one healthy donor and one patient per experiment, so that batch effects were minimized. This clone was seen a handful of times. What this receptor recognizes is not known. Qualities for individual bases were not recorded, and no much larger clone is one base off. The sample comprised naive CD4+ T cells from blood. Per the publication, the cell subset or site label means: true naive CD4+ T cells. This TCR was sampled from a man aged 25-40 years with type 1 diabetes.

The sequenced DNA is TGTGCCAGCAGCGGGGTTTCGAACACCGGGGAGCTGTTTTTT. This translates into CASSGVSNTGELFF. The rearranged segments are TRBV9 and TRBJ2-2, with the D gene not confidently named. CDR1 and CDR2 (SGDLS, YYNGEE) derive from the germline V gene. Trimming removed 3 bases from V and 0 bases from J, leaving 6 bases between the germline ends. The CDR3 runs 14 amino acids, cysteine and phenylalanine included. Only the CDR3 DNA is retained, 42 bases long and in frame from the first base.